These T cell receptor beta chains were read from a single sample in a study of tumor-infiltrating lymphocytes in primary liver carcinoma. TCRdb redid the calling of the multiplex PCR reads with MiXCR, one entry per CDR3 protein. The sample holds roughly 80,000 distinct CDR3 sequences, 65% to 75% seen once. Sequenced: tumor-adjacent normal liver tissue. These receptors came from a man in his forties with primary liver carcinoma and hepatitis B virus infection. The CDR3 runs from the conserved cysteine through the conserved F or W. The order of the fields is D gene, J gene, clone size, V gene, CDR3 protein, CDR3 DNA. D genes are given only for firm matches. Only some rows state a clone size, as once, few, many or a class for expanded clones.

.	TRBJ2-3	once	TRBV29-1	CSTTGTPGTDTQYF	TGCAGCACTACCGGGACTCCCGGCACAGACACGCAGTATTTT
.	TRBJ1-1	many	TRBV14	CASSNQRLYTEAFF	TGTGCCAGCAGCAACCAACGATTATACACTGAAGCTTTCTTT
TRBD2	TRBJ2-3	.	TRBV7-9	CASRWPPGLAGGPTSDTQYF	TGTGCCAGCAGATGGCCCCCGGGACTAGCGGGGGGGCCGACTTCAGATACGCAGTATTTT
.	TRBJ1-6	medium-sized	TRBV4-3	CASSQDWNSPLHF	TGCGCCAGCAGCCAAGATTGGAATTCACCCCTCCACTTT
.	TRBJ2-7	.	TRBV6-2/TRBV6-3	CASSYGWDKVRSSQYF	TGTGCCAGCAGTTACGGATGGGACAAGGTTAGGTCGTCGCAGTACTTC
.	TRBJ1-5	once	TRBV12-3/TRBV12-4	CASSFPGFNQPRHF	TGTGCCAGCAGTTTTCCGGGGTTTAATCAGCCCCGGCACTTT
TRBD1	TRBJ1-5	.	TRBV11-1	CAGGHDHEQGGKDQPQHF	TGTGCCGGCGGCCACGATCATGAACAGGGGGGTAAGGATCAGCCCCAGCATTTT
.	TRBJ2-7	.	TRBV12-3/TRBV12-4	CARSLVAGLSLYEQYF	TGTGCCAGAAGTTTAGTCGCGGGTCTCAGTCTCTACGAGCAGTACTTC
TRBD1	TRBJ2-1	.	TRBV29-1	CSLEGGTCSYNEQFF	TGCAGCCTTGAAGGGGGCACATGCTCCTACAATGAGCAGTTCTTC
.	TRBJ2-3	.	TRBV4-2	CASSPTIGRDTPYF	TGTGCCAGCAGCCCGACTATCGGGAGAGATACGCCGTATTTT
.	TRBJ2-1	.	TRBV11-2	CASSLESLAGMNEQLF	TGTGCCAGCAGCTTAGAGTCCCTGGCGGGAATGAATGAGCAGCTCTTC
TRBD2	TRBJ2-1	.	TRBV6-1	CASSKLAGAHNEQFF	TGTGCCAGCAGTAAATTAGCGGGAGCTCATAATGAGCAGTTCTTC
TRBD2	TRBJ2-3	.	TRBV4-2	CASSQELAGDVYTQYF	TGTGCCAGCAGCCAAGAACTAGCGGGAGATGTATATACGCAGTATTTT
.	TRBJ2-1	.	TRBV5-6	CASSSDPGSFDEQFF	TGTGCCAGCAGCTCCGACCCGGGCTCCTTCGATGAGCAGTTCTTC
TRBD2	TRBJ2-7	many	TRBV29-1	CSVQSRGGREQYF	TGCAGCGTTCAATCGAGGGGAGGGCGCGAGCAGTACTTC
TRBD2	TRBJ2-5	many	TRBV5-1	CASSLEASGMQETQYF	TGCGCCAGCAGCTTGGAGGCTAGCGGGATGCAAGAGACCCAGTACTTC
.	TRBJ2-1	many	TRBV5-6	CASSLPRGEAEQFF	TGTGCCAGCAGCTTGCCGCGGGGAGAAGCTGAGCAGTTCTTC
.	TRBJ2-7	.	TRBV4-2	CASGQAASEVPYEQYF	TGTGCCAGCGGCCAAGCGGCTAGCGAGGTTCCCTACGAGCAGTACTTC
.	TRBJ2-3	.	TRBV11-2	CASSYPGPDTQYF	TGTGCCAGCAGCTACCCAGGGCCAGATACGCAGTATTTT
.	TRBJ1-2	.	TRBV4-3	CASGQDMRGPHGYTF	TGCGCCAGCGGCCAAGATATGCGGGGGCCTCATGGCTACACCTTC
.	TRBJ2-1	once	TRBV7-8	CASSLLGGSERANEQFF	TGTGCTAGCAGCTTGTTAGGGGGTAGCGAGAGAGCCAATGAGCAGTTCTTC
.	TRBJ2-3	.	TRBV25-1	CASSEFHSTDTQYF	TGTGCCAGCAGTGAATTTCACAGCACAGATACGCAGTATTTT